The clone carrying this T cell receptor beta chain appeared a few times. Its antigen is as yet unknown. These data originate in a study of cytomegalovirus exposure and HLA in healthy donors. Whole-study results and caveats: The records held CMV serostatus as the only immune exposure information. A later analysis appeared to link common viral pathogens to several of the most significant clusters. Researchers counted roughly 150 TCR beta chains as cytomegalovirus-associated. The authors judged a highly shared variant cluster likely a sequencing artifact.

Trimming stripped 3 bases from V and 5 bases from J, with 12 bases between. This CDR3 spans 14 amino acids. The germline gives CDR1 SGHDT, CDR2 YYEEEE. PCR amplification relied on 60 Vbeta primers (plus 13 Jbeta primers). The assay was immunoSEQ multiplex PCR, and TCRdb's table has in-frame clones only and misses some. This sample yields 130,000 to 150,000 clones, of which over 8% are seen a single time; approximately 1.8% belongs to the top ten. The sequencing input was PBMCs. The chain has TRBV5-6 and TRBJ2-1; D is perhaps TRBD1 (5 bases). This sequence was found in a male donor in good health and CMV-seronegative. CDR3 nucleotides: TGTGCCAGCAGCTCAGGGATTATCCACAATGAGCAGTTCTTC. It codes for CASSSGIIHNEQFF.